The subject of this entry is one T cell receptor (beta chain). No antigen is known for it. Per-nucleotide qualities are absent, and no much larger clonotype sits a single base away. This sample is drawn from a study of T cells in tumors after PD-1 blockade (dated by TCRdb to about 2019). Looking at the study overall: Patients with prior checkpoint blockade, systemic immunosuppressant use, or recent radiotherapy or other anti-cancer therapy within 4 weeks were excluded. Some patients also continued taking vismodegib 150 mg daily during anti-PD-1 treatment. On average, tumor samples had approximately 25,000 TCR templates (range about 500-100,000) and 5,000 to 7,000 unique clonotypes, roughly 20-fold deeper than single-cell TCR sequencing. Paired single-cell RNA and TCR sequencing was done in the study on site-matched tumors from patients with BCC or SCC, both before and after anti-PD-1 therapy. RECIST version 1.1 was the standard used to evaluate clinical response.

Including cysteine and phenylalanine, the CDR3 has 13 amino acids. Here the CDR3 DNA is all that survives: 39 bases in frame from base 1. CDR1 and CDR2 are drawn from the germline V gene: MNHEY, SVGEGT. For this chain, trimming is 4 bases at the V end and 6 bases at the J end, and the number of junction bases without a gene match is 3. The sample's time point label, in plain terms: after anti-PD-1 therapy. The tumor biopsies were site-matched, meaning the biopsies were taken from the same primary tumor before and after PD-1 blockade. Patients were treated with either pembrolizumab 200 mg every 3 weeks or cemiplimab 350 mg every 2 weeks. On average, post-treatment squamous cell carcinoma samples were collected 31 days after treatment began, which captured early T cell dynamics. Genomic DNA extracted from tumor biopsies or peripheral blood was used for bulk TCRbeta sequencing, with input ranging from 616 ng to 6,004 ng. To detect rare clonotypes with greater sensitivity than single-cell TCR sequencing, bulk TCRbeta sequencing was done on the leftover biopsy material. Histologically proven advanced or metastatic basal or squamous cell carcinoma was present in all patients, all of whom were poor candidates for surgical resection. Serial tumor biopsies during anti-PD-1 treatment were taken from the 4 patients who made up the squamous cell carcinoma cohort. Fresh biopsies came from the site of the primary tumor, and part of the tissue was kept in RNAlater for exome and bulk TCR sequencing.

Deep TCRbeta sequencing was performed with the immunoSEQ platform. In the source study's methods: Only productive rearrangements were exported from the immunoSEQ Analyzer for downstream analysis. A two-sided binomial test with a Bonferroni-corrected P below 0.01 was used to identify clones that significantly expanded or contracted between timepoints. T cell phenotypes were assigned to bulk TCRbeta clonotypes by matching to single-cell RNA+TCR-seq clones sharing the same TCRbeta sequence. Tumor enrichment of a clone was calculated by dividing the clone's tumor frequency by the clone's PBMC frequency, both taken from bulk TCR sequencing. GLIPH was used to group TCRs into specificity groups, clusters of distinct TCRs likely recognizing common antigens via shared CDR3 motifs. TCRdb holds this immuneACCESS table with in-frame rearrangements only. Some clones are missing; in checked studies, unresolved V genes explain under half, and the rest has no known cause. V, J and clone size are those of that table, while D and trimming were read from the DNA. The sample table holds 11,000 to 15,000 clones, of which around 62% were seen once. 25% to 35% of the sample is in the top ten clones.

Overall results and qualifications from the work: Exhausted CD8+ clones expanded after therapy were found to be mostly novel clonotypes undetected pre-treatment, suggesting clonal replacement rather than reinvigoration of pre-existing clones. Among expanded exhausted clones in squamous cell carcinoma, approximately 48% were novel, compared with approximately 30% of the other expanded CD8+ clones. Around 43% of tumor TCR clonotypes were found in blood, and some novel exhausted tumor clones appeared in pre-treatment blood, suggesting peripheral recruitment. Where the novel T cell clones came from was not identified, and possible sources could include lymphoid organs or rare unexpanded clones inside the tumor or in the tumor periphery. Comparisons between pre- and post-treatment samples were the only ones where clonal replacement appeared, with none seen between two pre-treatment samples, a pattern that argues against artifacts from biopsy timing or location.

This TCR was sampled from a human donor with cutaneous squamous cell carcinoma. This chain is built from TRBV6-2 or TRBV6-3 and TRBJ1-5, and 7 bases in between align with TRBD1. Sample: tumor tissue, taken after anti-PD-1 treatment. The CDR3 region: CASSLTGSQPQHF. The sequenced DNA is TGTGCCAGCAGTTTGACAGGGTCTCAGCCCCAGCATTTT.